This is a list of T cell receptor beta chains from one sample in a study of shared clonotypes between healthy human individuals. Sequencing was performed with immunoSEQ multiplex PCR; in TCRdb, only in-frame clones are kept and a portion is missing. The sample carries a few hundred thousand clones, more than 60% recorded once. The specimen sequenced was memory CD4+ T cells sorted from blood. These receptors were collected from a man younger than 45 in good health. The CDR3 runs from the conserved cysteine through the conserved F or W. Each record gives: J gene, CDR3 length, V gene, CDR3 protein.

>TRBJ2-3|15|TRBV27
CASSSGTRGTDTQYF
>TRBJ2-5|11|TRBV18
CASSPGETQYF
>TRBJ2-7|15|TRBV10-3
CAISERDRGLYEQYF
>TRBJ2-2|14|TRBV28
CASSLSGMAGELFF
>TRBJ2-2|12|TRBV9
CATGGYTGELFF
>TRBJ1-1|11|TRBV7-9
CASSWTAEAFF
>TRBJ2-7|18|TRBV10-3
CAISEWRASGKQAYEQYF
>TRBJ2-7|15|TRBV19
CASSRTSGRAYEQYF
>TRBJ1-4|14|TRBV9
CASSVGTLDEKLFF
>TRBJ2-1|14|TRBV27
CASTPNTPANEQFF
>TRBJ2-1|16|TRBV6-5
CASSYPGPTDYNEQFF
>TRBJ2-3|16|TRBV9
CASSVGSGGERDTQYF
>TRBJ1-2|11|TRBV2
CASSEGPGYTF
>TRBJ2-5|13|TRBV18
CASSPPIRETQYF
>TRBJ2-1|16|TRBV4-1
CASSRQLAERYNEQFF
>TRBJ2-2|12|TRBV15
CATSRGRGELFF
>TRBJ2-1|12|TRBV7-9
CASSLVVHEQFF
>TRBJ1-1|16|TRBV27
CASSLWVGSMNTEAFF
>TRBJ1-1|14|TRBV18
CASSPEMVNTEAFF
>TRBJ2-4|16|TRBV15
CATSRDLTLAKNIQYF
>TRBJ2-2|14|TRBV15
CATGGRASTGELFF
>TRBJ2-2|17|TRBV7-8
CASSPRLAGVYTGELFF
>TRBJ2-7|13|TRBV27
CASGRLGIYEQYF
>TRBJ2-7|15|TRBV25-1
CASSDFKGWTYEQYF
>TRBJ1-2|14|TRBV6-6
CASSEQGDPYGYTF
>TRBJ1-3|15|TRBV7-9
CASSLYPTAGNTIYF
>-|14|TRBV5-1
CASSLITGAYEQYF
>TRBJ2-7|14|TRBV5-1
CASSDQGYRYEQYF
>TRBJ1-4|15|TRBV30
CAWSGATGGDEKLFF
>TRBJ2-7|13|TRBV6-5
CASAGLLSYEQYF
>TRBJ2-5|16|TRBV19
CASSISAGGTQETQYF
>TRBJ2-1|14|TRBV11-3
CASSLDASYNEQFF
>TRBJ2-1|12|TRBV29-1
CSVRRLRDEQFF
>TRBJ1-5|16|TRBV19
CASSPGQSGGNQPQHF
>TRBJ2-1|14|TRBV18
CASFRTSSYNEQFF
>TRBJ2-3|16|TRBV29-1
CSVEAFEEAHTDTQYF
>TRBJ1-2|13|TRBV5-4
CASSYDRHYGYTF